These 19 T cell receptor beta chains originate from one sample sequenced in a study of post-analysis software for immune sequencing data. Study outcomes and limitations: In patients, about 5 TRBV segments were more frequent than in controls, with TRBV5-6, TRBV5-1 and TRBV20-1 among them.

Libraries were made from TCR beta cDNA, and they carried unique molecular identifiers. MiXCR was run by TCRdb on the PCR reads, yielding one entry per CDR3 protein. The table has about 680,000 distinct CDR3 sequences, 55% to 60% seen once. Their recognized antigens are unknown. The sample consisted of blood. These receptor sequences come from a girl aged 2 to 9 with multiple sclerosis.

The chain has TRBV5-1 and TRBJ2-5; 7 positions agree with TRBD2. This CDR3 comprises 14 residues. Trimming cost V 4 bases and J 7 bases; bases outside gene matches: 10. Germline CDR1 and CDR2: SGHRS and YFSETQ. CDR3 sequence (DNA): TGCGCCAGCAGCGTTGGGAGGGGACTGGGGACCCAGTACTTC. Protein product: CASSVGRGLGTQYF.

J is TRBJ2-5 and V is TRBV7-8, with a weak D call TRBD1 (5 bases). With 2 bases removed from V and 2 bases from J, the gap between germline ends came to 12 bases. This CDR3 contains 15 residues. Looked up from germline, CDR1 is SGHVS and CDR2 is FQNEAQ. The CDR3 DNA reads as TGTGCCAGCAGCTTATGGGGCCCGCGACAAGAGACCCAGTACTTC. It yields the protein CASSLWGPRQETQYF.

This clonotype was counted once. The chain has TRBV29-1 and TRBJ2-3; 9 bases fit TRBD1. The CDR3 is 13 residues long. Germline CDR1 is SQVTM and CDR2 is ANQGSEA. The trim removed 7 bases at V and 4 bases at J, leaving 6 bases unmatched. The CDR3 bases are TGCAGCGGGGGACAGGGTTCCGCAGATACGCAGTATTTT. It codes for CSGGQGSADTQYF.

The chain links TRBV13 to TRBJ2-6; no firm D call. Germline-derived CDR1 and CDR2 are PRHDT and FYEKMQ (reference sequence). This CDR3 spans 17 amino acids. Deletions cut 1 base from V and 0 bases from J, with 10 bases between. The CDR3 loop is CASSLARWGSGANVLTF. CDR3 DNA: TGTGCCAGCAGCTTAGCCCGGTGGGGCTCTGGGGCCAACGTCCTGACTTTC. The whole variable domain, filled in from reference TRBV13 and TRBJ2-6, reads AAGVIQSPRHLIKEKRETATLKCYPIPRHDTVYWYQQGPGQDPQFLISFYEKMQSDKGSIPDRFSAQQFSDYHSELNMSSLELGDSALYFCASSLARWGSGANVLTFGAGSRLTVL.

The gene calls are TRBV7-9 and TRBJ2-7, with 7 bases identical to TRBD2. Unmatched junction bases numbered 1, after V lost 5 bases and J lost 3 bases. CDR3 length equals 12 residues. Germline V gene sequence: CDR1 SEHNR, CDR2 FQNEAQ (reference sequence). The CDR3 DNA reads as TGTGCCAGCAGCGGACTAGACTACGAGCAGTACTTC. Translation: CASSGLDYEQYF.

The chain is built from TRBV7-9 and TRBJ1-5; unclear D gene. Germline CDR1 is SEHNR and CDR2 is FQNEAQ (reference sequence). V was trimmed by 2 bases and J by 2 bases, leaving 7 bases between them. The CDR3 length is 14 residues. Written as DNA, the CDR3 is TGTGCCAGCAGCTTAACACATGGCAATCAGCCCCAGCATTTT. As protein: CASSLTHGNQPQHF.

J is TRBJ2-1 and V is TRBV24-1, with 12 bases lining up with TRBD2. CDR3 length equals 21 residues. The ends lost 3 bases at V and 3 bases at J; junction bases unmatched: 17. The V gene's germline CDR1 is KGHDR and CDR2 SFDVKD. CDR3: CATSDQDGLAGLQYNYNEQFF. The CDR3 region has the DNA TGTGCCACCAGTGATCAAGATGGACTAGCGGGACTCCAATATAACTACAATGAGCAGTTCTTC.

The gene calls are TRBV24-1 and TRBJ2-5, with TRBD2 identical over 9 bases. V was pared by 4 bases and J by 5 bases, with 4 bases of the junction left unmatched. This CDR3 contains 14 residues. The germline CDR1 and CDR2 sequences are KGHDR and SFDVKD. CDR3 in amino acids: CATSESAGGETQYF. CDR3 coding DNA: TGTGCCACCAGTGAGTCGGCGGGGGGGGAGACCCAGTACTTC.

The chain recombines TRBV19 with TRBJ1-5; 10 bases fit TRBD1. Germline trimming cut 8 bases from V and 5 bases from J; bases unmatched to any gene: 9. The CDR3 is 15 residues long. Germline CDR1 LNHDA, CDR2 SQIVND (reference sequence). The CDR3 bases are TGTGCCAGTGCCTTTAGGACAGGGGGGTATCAGCCCCAGCATTTT. Protein product: CASAFRTGGYQPQHF.

The chain has TRBV12-3 or TRBV12-4 and TRBJ2-1, with 12 bases that match TRBD2. The CDR3 extends over 17 amino acids. After removal of 6 bases from V and 0 bases from J, the junction contained 6 bases not matched to a gene. CDR3 sequence: CASRTSGGPSSYNEQFF. In DNA, the CDR3 is TGTGCCAGCAGAACTAGCGGGGGGCCAAGCTCCTACAATGAGCAGTTCTTC.

This clonotype has a handful of counts. The gene calls are TRBV20-1 and TRBJ1-1; TRBD1 matches 8 bases. CDR1 and CDR2 (germline): DFQATT, SNEGSKA (reference sequence). V lost 7 bases, J lost 3 bases, and 7 bases stayed unmatched. This CDR3 contains 13 residues. DNA for the CDR3: TGCAGTGTCAGGGGGCAGGGGGACACTGAAGCTTTCTTT. Translated, it gives CSVRGQGDTEAFF.

Only a few counts were recorded for this clonotype. V usage is TRBV7-9 and J usage is TRBJ2-5; the match to TRBD1 covers 9 bases. V lost 2 bases and J lost 4; bases outside the gene matches: 5. Germline V gene lookup returns CDR1 SEHNR and CDR2 FQNEAQ (reference sequence). The CDR3 is made up of 15 amino acids. The CDR3 region is CASSLLQGAVETQYF. CDR3 in DNA: TGTGCCAGCAGCTTACTACAGGGGGCAGTAGAGACCCAGTACTTC. Combining the CDR3 with reference TRBV7-9 and TRBJ2-5 gives the whole variable domain DTGVSQNPRHKITKRGQNVTFRCDPISEHNRLYWYRQTLGQGPEFLTYFQNEAQLEKSRLLSDRFSAERPKGSFSTLEIQRTEQGDSAMYLCASSLLQGAVETQYFGPGTRLLVL.

The chain employs TRBV7-9 and TRBJ2-1; 13 nucleotides align to TRBD2. The CDR3 extends over 14 amino acids. V was pared by 6 bases and J by 12 bases, with 8 bases of the junction left unmatched. Germline loops: CDR1 SEHNR, CDR2 FQNEAQ (reference sequence). CDR3 residues: CASSPGLAGEGQFF. Written as DNA, the CDR3 is TGTGCCAGCAGTCCCGGACTAGCGGGAGAGGGGCAGTTCTTC.

This clonotype came up a few times. The genes are TRBV7-9 and TRBJ2-7; D is possibly TRBD1 (6 bases). Looked up from germline, CDR1 is SEHNR and CDR2 is FQNEAQ (reference sequence). This CDR3 is 13 amino acids long. Trimming took off 4 bases at V and 3 bases at J, with 10 bases between the two ends. CDR3 sequence reads: CASSSTGYYEQYF. Written as DNA, the CDR3 is TGTGCCAGCAGCTCCACAGGGTACTACGAGCAGTACTTC.

This chain joins TRBV9 and TRBJ2-1; TRBD1 or TRBD2 may be the D gene (6 bases each). Per germline, CDR1 SGDLS and CDR2 YYNGEE. This CDR3 has 15 residues. V dropped 2 bases and J dropped 8 bases, with 17 bases sitting between them. The CDR3 spells CASSVKGGLIDEQFF. In nucleotides, the CDR3 is TGTGCCAGCAGCGTCAAGGGGGGTTTGATCGATGAGCAGTTCTTC.

The CDR3 protein is CASSLNGEQYF. The DNA of the CDR3 is TGTGCCAGCAGTTTAAACGGGGAGCAGTACTTC. The chain is built from TRBV12-3 or TRBV12-4 and TRBJ2-5; D is perhaps TRBD2 (5 bases). There are 11 residues in the CDR3. Deletions cut 2 bases from V and 11 bases from J, with 9 bases between.

The J gene is TRBJ1-5, the V gene TRBV12-3 or TRBV12-4; D perhaps matches TRBD1 (6 bases). This CDR3 is 13 amino acids long. V was clipped by 2 bases and J by 9 bases, with 11 bases between them. The CDR3 DNA reads as TGTGCCAGCAGTTTACCAGGGGACCGGCCCCAGCATTTT. This translates into CASSLPGDRPQHF.

The chain recombines TRBV7-2 with TRBJ2-3, with D possibly being TRBD1 or TRBD2 (7 bases each). The CDR3 runs 15 residues. V was cut by 4 bases and J by 4 bases, with 15 bases left in between. Germline CDR1 reads SGHTA; CDR2 reads FQGNSA. The CDR3 spells CASSSQGGDSDTQYF. In nucleotides, the CDR3 is TGTGCCAGCAGCTCCCAGGGGGGGGATTCAGATACGCAGTATTTT. The full variable domain, its missing parts supplied by reference TRBV7-2 and TRBJ2-3, is GAGVSQSPSNKVTEKGKDVELRCDPISGHTALYWYRQSLGQGLEFLIYFQGNSAPDKSGLPSDRFSAERTGGSVSTLTIQRTQQEDSAVYLCASSSQGGDSDTQYFGPGTRLTVL.

The rearrangement uses TRBV7-2 and TRBJ2-4, with TRBD2 matching over 10 bases. CDR3 length equals 15 residues. V shed 4 bases, J shed 7 bases, and the junction held 7 bases outside the gene matches. The germline gives CDR1 SGHTA, CDR2 FQGNSA. The CDR3 loop reads CASSSERGGRNIQYF. DNA of the CDR3: TGTGCCAGCAGCTCCGAGCGGGGGGGCCGCAACATTCAGTACTTC.